The 29 T cell receptor beta chains below come from one sample, sequenced in a study of regulatory T cells in long-lasting Graves disease. Construction of the TCR beta libraries employed iRepertoire HTBI primers in conjunction with Arm-PCR of CDR3 regions. TCRdb reprocessed the multiplex PCR reads with MiXCR, giving one entry per CDR3 protein. The sample has some 250,000 distinct CDR3 sequences; around 18% are singletons. Time point indicated: newly diagnosed GD, antithyroid drugs for less than 3 months. Extracted RNA from PBMCs served as the source of the TCR library. A further study also used this sample, focusing on T cells in Graves' hyperthyroidism and ophthalmopathy.

The specimen comprised peripheral blood mononuclear cells (PBMCs), sampled at new diagnosis, from a patient treated with antithyroid drugs. Source of these receptors: a woman aged 25 to 39 with Graves disease.

Remarks on this clonotype: This could be a read error, since a much larger clone is one nucleotide away. The chain employs TRBV5-4 and TRBJ2-7; D possibly uses TRBD1 or TRBD2 (5 bases each). The CDR3 is 15 amino acids. Germline CDR1 is SGHNT and CDR2 is YYREEE (reference sequence). CDR3 sequence: CASSLSGTGSYERYF. For the CDR3, the DNA is TGTGCCAGCAGCTTGTCGGGGACGGGCTCCTACGAGCGGTACTTC. The full variable domain, with the rest looked up from reference TRBV5-4 and TRBJ2-7, is ETGVTQSPTHLIKTRGQQVTLRCSSQSGHNTVSWYQQALGQGPQFIFQYYREEENGRGNFPPRFSGLQFPNYSSELNVNALELDDSALYLCASSLSGTGSYERYFGPGTRLTVT.

The sample holds a few counts of this clonotype. A far larger clone is one nucleotide away, so this likely arose from a read error. The V and J genes are TRBV3-1 and TRBJ2-3, with D unclear. The J call is doubtful: the DNA matches TRBJ2-5 better. Per the germline V gene, CDR1 is LGHDT and CDR2 is YNNKEL (reference sequence). The CDR3 is made up of 14 amino acids. The CDR3 here is CASSQVRQAGTQYF. In DNA form, the CDR3 reads TGTGCCAGCAGCCAAGTTAGGCAGGCTGGGACCCAGTACTTC.

This clonotype has a count of ten or more. The J gene is TRBJ1-1, the V gene TRBV25-1, with 10 bases that match TRBD1. Germline V gives CDR1 MGHDK, CDR2 SYGVNS. The V and J ends lost 3 bases and 6 bases, in that order; junction bases with no gene match: 10. The CDR3 length is 16 residues. The DNA of the CDR3 is TGTGCCAGCAGTGAGATCGGGGAAGGGACAGGGGCTGAAGCTTTCTTT. Translated, it gives CASSEIGEGTGAEAFF.

Ten or more counts support this clonotype. The chain carries TRBV6-5 and TRBJ1-6; D call uncertain. In germline, CDR1 is MNHEY, CDR2 SVGAGI. The CDR3 covers 19 residues. V was cut by 2 bases and J by 3 bases, with 20 bases left in between. The CDR3 region has the DNA TGTGCCAGCAGTTACCACCCTCCACGCAGGACCGGCTATAATTCACCCCTCCACTTT. Amino acids: CASSYHPPRRTGYNSPLHF.

As regards this clonotype: The junction shows a germline mismatch at one end, possibly a read error. This chain connects TRBV4-1 to TRBJ1-5; weak D call: TRBD1 (5 bases). The CDR3 covers 16 residues. The germline V gene encodes CDR1 MGHRA and CDR2 YSYEKL. This CDR3 is CASNQEGFRESQPQHF. As DNA, the CDR3 is TGCGCCAGCAACCAAGAAGGGTTCAGGGAGAGCCAGCCCCAGCATTTT.

This clonotype has ten or more counts. The chain recombines TRBV11-2 with TRBJ2-3; the D is unclear. Per the germline V gene, CDR1 is SGHAT and CDR2 is FQNNGV. This CDR3 spans 15 amino acids. Trimming pared 1 base from V and 2 bases from J, leaving 10 bases between. CDR3 bases: TGTGCCAGCAGCTTAGGATCAGTGCACACAGATACGCAGTATTTT. The encoded protein is CASSLGSVHTDTQYF.

This clonotype showed up many times. This rearrangement joins TRBV20-1 to TRBJ1-6; 9 bases align to TRBD1. J was trimmed by 10 bases and V by 0 bases; bases with no gene match: 10. CDR3 length equals 16 residues. Germline values: CDR1 DFQATT, CDR2 SNEGSKA (reference sequence). The CDR3 is CSARDTGQGNQSPLHF. CDR3 coding DNA: TGCAGTGCTAGAGATACGGGACAGGGTAATCAGTCACCCCTCCACTTT.

The chain couples TRBV20-1 to TRBJ2-2; D remains ambiguous. Looked up from germline, CDR1 is DFQATT and CDR2 is SNEGSKA (reference sequence). The length of the CDR3 is 14 residues. Deletions cut 0 bases from V and 4 bases from J, with 9 bases between. The CDR3 is CSAREIARTGELFF. CDR3 coding DNA: TGCAGTGCTAGAGAAATCGCCCGCACCGGGGAGCTGTTTTTT.

This clonotype has ten or more counts. V usage is TRBV10-3 and J usage is TRBJ1-1; no firm D call. The CDR3 sequence is 14 residues long. Trimming removed 3 bases at V and 0 bases at J, with 8 bases between. Germline-derived CDR1 and CDR2 are ENHRY and SYGVKD. CDR3 loop: CAISDGRMNTEAFF. CDR3 nucleotide sequence: TGTGCCATCAGTGACGGACGGATGAACACTGAAGCTTTCTTT.

This chain uses TRBV12-3 or TRBV12-4 with TRBJ2-7, with TRBD2 identical over 16 bases. V lost 5 bases, J lost 2 bases, and 15 bases stayed unmatched. The CDR3 is 20 amino acids. In DNA, the CDR3 is TGTGCCAGCAGTCCCGGGACTCCGGGACTAGCGGGAGGGCCACCCTACGAGCAGTACTTC. Protein: CASSPGTPGLAGGPPYEQYF.

This clonotype came up a few times. V usage is TRBV6-2 or TRBV6-3 and J usage is TRBJ1-6; maybe TRBD1 (5 bases). CDR1 and CDR2 (germline): MNHEY, SVGEGT. The CDR3 extends over 12 amino acids. Between the trimmed V and J ends, which lost 11 bases and 0 bases, there was a span of 5 bases. Here the CDR3 DNA reads TGTGCCGGGGGCTCCTATAATTCACCCCTCCACTTT. Protein product: CAGGSYNSPLHF.

Worth noting for this clonotype: This could be a read error, since a much larger clone is one nucleotide away. The V call is TRBV5-1, the J call TRBJ2-5; 7 bases agree with TRBD1. J was trimmed by 3 bases and V by 7 bases; bases with no gene match: 9. The CDR3 runs 14 residues. CDR1 is SGHRS and CDR2 is YFSETQ in the germline V gene. The CDR3 loop is CASGPIDREETQYF. CDR3 sequence (DNA): TGCGCCAGCGGCCCAATTGACAGGGAAGAGACCCAGTACTTC.

This clonotype was recorded at least ten times. The chain uses TRBV7-9 and TRBJ1-6; 9 nucleotides line up with TRBD1. After removal of 5 bases from V and 14 bases from J, the junction contained 7 bases not matched to a gene. Looked up from germline, CDR1 is SEHNR and CDR2 is FQNEAQ (reference sequence). The length of the CDR3 is 13 residues. CDR3 DNA sequence: TGTGCCAGCAGCATCCCGGGACAGGGTTCCCTCCACTTT. Its translation: CASSIPGQGSLHF.

This clonotype was detected ten times or more. This chain connects TRBV5-1 to TRBJ2-3; D is uncertain. This CDR3 is built from 15 residues. Trimming shortened V by 6 bases and J by 3 bases, and 17 bases separated the two germline ends. Germline V CDR1 and CDR2: SGHRS, YFSETQ. Here the CDR3 DNA reads TGCGCCAGCATCAGCAGCAGCCGGGCTACAGATACGCAGTATTTT. Its translation: CASISSSRATDTQYF. The complete variable domain, with remaining parts taken from reference TRBV5-1 and TRBJ2-3, reads KAGVTQTPRYLIKTRGQQVTLSCSPISGHRSVSWYQQTPGQGLQFLFEYFSETQRNKGNFPGRFSGRQFSNSRSEMNVSTLELGDSALYLCASISSSRATDTQYFGPGTRLTVL.

Note on this clonotype: Germline and junction disagree at one end, which may indicate a read error. This chain connects TRBV3-1 to TRBJ1-1; D is undetermined. The germline V gene has CDR1 LGHDT and CDR2 YNNKEL (reference sequence). This CDR3 is built from 12 residues. The CDR3 DNA follows: TGTGCCAGCAGCCAAGGGAGCTCTGAAGCTCTCTTT. Protein sequence: CASSQGSSEALF.

In its sample, this clonotype was seen many times. The chain carries TRBV5-1 and TRBJ1-6; TRBD1 matches at 9 bases. The CDR3 runs to 15 residues. The trim removed 3 bases at V and 9 bases at J, leaving 7 bases unmatched. Germline V gene lookup returns CDR1 SGHRS and CDR2 YFSETQ. The CDR3 DNA follows: TGCGCCAGCAGCTCCCTGACAGGGGGAGGTTCACCCCTCCACTTT. This gives the protein CASSSLTGGGSPLHF.

This clonotype appeared many times. The CDR3 DNA reads as TGTGCCAGCAGCTTGGCAGGTTTCCCTCAGAACATTCAGTACTTC. The encoded protein is CASSLAGFPQNIQYF. The chain has TRBV7-2 and TRBJ2-4, with D hard to call. From germline, CDR1 is SGHTA and CDR2 FQGNSA. CDR3 length: 15 amino acids. V was shortened by 3 bases and J by 7 bases, with 16 bases between the two germline ends.

This clonotype has ten or more counts. The V gene is TRBV5-1, the J gene TRBJ1-1; weak D call: TRBD1 (6 bases). CDR1 is SGHRS, CDR2 YFSETQ, per germline. The CDR3 loop spans 15 amino acids. V was trimmed by 5 bases and J by 0 bases, leaving 14 bases between them. CDR3 loop: CASRGGPWVNTEAFF. CDR3 nucleotide sequence: TGCGCCAGCAGGGGGGGGCCTTGGGTGAACACTGAAGCTTTCTTT.

Ten or more counts support this clonotype. V and J are TRBV5-1 and TRBJ1-1, with D uncertain. This CDR3 has 13 residues. Trimming removed 0 bases at V and 4 bases at J, with 7 bases between. Per the germline V gene, CDR1 is SGHRS and CDR2 is YFSETQ. CDR3 DNA sequence: TGCGCCAGCAGCTTGGGTGCGGGCACTGAAGCTTTCTTT. It is translated as CASSLGAGTEAFF.

With regard to this clonotype: A far larger clone differs by one base, so this is likely a read error. This chain uses TRBV6-2 or TRBV6-3 with TRBJ1-1; TRBD1 might be the D (6 bases). The CDR3 extends over 15 amino acids. The germline V gene has CDR1 MNHEY and CDR2 SVGEGT. Between the trimmed V and J ends, which lost 0 bases and 3 bases, there was a span of 11 bases. The CDR3 region has the DNA TGTGCCAGCAGTTACTCGGGACAACGGGACACTGAAGCTTTCTTT. It is translated as CASSYSGQRDTEAFF.

The chain couples TRBV12-3 or TRBV12-4 to TRBJ2-4; TRBD1 matches at 9 bases. V was pared by 7 bases and J by 6 bases, with 10 bases of the junction left unmatched. The CDR3 contains 15 residues. This chain's CDR3 is CASTPGQGRGNIQYF. The DNA of the CDR3 is TGTGCCAGCACCCCGGGACAGGGAAGGGGAAACATTCAGTACTTC.

This clonotype was observed many times. The rearrangement joins TRBV2 to TRBJ1-6, with 10 bases lining up with TRBD1. Losses at the gene ends were 11 bases for V and 8 bases for J; bases not matched to a gene: 6. CDR1 and CDR2 (germline): SNHLY, FYNNEI. This CDR3 region has 13 residues. As DNA, the CDR3 is TGTGCCGGCCGGACAGGGGGAGATTCACCCCTCCACTTT. Protein: CAGRTGGDSPLHF.

A single count supports this clonotype. This chain links TRBV5-1 with TRBJ2-7; TRBD1 is a possible D gene (6 bases). Trimming stripped 4 bases from V and 0 bases from J, with 14 bases between. CDR3 size: 15 residues. Germline-derived CDR1 and CDR2 are SGHRS and YFSETQ. The CDR3 here is CASSPDSGHSYEQYF. For the CDR3, the DNA is TGCGCCAGCAGCCCGGATTCGGGACACTCCTACGAGCAGTACTTC.

This clonotype was observed at least ten times. The rearrangement links TRBV19 to TRBJ1-1; tentative D call: TRBD1 (6 bases). CDR3 size: 13 residues. Germline-derived CDR1 and CDR2 are LNHDA and SQIVND (reference sequence). V dropped 7 bases and J dropped 10 bases, with 19 bases sitting between them. CDR3 bases: TGTGCCAGTATGAGGACAGATGTAACAGGAGCTTTCTTT. It codes for CASMRTDVTGAFF.

This clonotype was seen at least ten times. V and J are TRBV12-3 or TRBV12-4 and TRBJ1-4; weak D call: TRBD1 (6 bases). The CDR3 is made up of 14 amino acids. Between the trimmed V and J ends, which lost 3 bases and 6 bases, there was a span of 11 bases. CDR3 loop: CASSFSGVDEKLFF. The CDR3 region has the DNA TGTGCCAGCAGTTTTTCAGGGGTCGATGAAAAACTGTTTTTT.

This chain links TRBV14 with TRBJ1-2; D not resolved. This CDR3 is 13 amino acids long. The germline V gene encodes CDR1 SGHDN and CDR2 FVKESK. Trimming took 1 base from V and 4 from J, leaving 7 bases between them. The CDR3 protein is CASSQGQLYGYTF. The CDR3 region has the DNA TGTGCCAGCAGCCAAGGGCAGCTCTATGGCTACACCTTC.

This sequence joins TRBV2 and TRBJ2-3; D call uncertain. The CDR3 consists of 12 residues. The V and J ends lost 1 base and 8 bases respectively, with 7 bases between them. CDR1 and CDR2 (germline): SNHLY, FYNNEI. The CDR3: CASSEGSSTQYF. The CDR3 bases are TGTGCCAGCAGTGAAGGGTCCTCTACGCAGTATTTT.

This clonotype has at least ten counts. The chain links TRBV3-1 to TRBJ1-6, with TRBD1 matching over 8 bases. From germline, CDR1 is LGHDT and CDR2 YNNKEL (reference sequence). The J segment lost 10 bases and the V segment lost 6 bases, leaving 2 bases of the junction unmatched. There are 12 residues in the CDR3. The CDR3 DNA sequence: TGTGCCAGCAGGCGGACAGGGTCACCCCTCCACTTT. It specifies CASRRTGSPLHF.

This clonotype appeared a few times. A read error is possible here, since a much larger clone lies one base away. The chain uses TRBV12-3 or TRBV12-4 and TRBJ1-2; D remains ambiguous. The length of the CDR3 is 14 residues. The CDR3 DNA reads TGTGCCAGCAGGATCACAGCAGAAGTGGCCGGCTACATCTTC. Protein product: CASRITAEVAGYIF.